The T cell receptor beta chain under discussion was sequenced for a study of T-cell reconstitution after alpha-beta-depleted transplantation in children. The CDR3 loop spans 11 amino acids. Germline values: CDR1 SQVTM, CDR2 ANQGSEA. Unique molecular identifiers featured in how the TCRbeta library was prepared. TCRdb recomputed calls from the PCR reads with MiXCR, one row per CDR3 protein. Found here are around 380,000 distinct CDR3 sequences, under 13% of them singletons; the top ten hold 5% to 6.5%. This sequence joins TRBV29-1 and TRBJ2-3; D may be TRBD2 (6 bases). This TCR came from a human donor who donated a stem cell graft to a child with acute myeloid leukemia. The input for sequencing was PBMCs from the stem cell graft donor, taken from the stem cell graft. The DNA for the CDR3 is TGCACCGGGAGCGGCACAGATACGCAGTATTTT. The encoded protein is CTGSGTDTQYF.